Listed here is a single TCR beta chain. The antigen it binds to is not known. Per-base quality was not reported, and no clone a single base away is much larger than it. A two-step multiplex PCR amplified TCR-beta CDR3 regions from genomic DNA, and the second step of the PCR added Illumina-compatible adaptors. TCR-beta immunosequencing was performed on an Illumina platform as a commercial immunoSEQ service. Per the authors' processing: Repertoires were described by productive clonality and by Top 10 Clones, which is the percentage of T-cell templates coming from the ten most frequent sequences. Values of productive clonality ranged from 0 to 1, with a monoclonal population indicated by a value of 1. Sequences comprising at least 0.1% of tumour T-cell templates but absent from matched non-adjacent lung were defined as tumour-associated clones and were identified via log10 scatter plots. Two-group comparisons used Student's t-tests, stages used ANOVA, and relationships used linear regression, analysed in GraphPad Prism7 and R. Drawn from immuneACCESS, this table holds only the in-frame rearrangements with V and J called that TCRdb kept. Clones are partly lost; checked studies trace under half to an unresolved V gene and leave the rest unexplained. From that table come the V and J calls and clone size; the DNA was used to work out D and trimming. The sample profile shows thousands of clones; around 69% of them were found once. The ten largest clones represent roughly 20% of the sample.

Normal lung samples came from the same patient and consisted of non-adjacent lung tissue collected as far from the tumour as possible, at a distance of at least 3 cm. Genomic DNA was extracted with the QIAamp DNA kit from frozen aliquots of unsorted single-cell suspensions. Tissues arrived within 2 hours of resection and were immediately processed into single-cell suspensions. Tissue was mechanically dissociated and enzymatically digested with DNase I, collagenase I and hyaluronidase for 25 to 35 minutes at 37 °C, then filtered and RBC-lysed. V loses 5 bases, J loses 7 bases, and the germline ends lie 16 bases apart. CDR1 and CDR2, looked up from the germline V gene (reference sequence), are SGHNT and YYREEE. The CDR3 spans 15 residues, from the cysteine through the phenylalanine. The DNA shown is the 45-base CDR3, in frame from base 1. These data originate in a study of immune cell composition in non-small cell lung cancer (dated by TCRdb to the late 2010s). Concerning the study at large: Histologic subtype, mainly lung adenocarcinoma or squamous cell carcinoma, was assigned on the basis of H&E together with p63, CK5, Napsin A and TTF-1 immunohistochemistry. A few tumour specimens with TCR-beta data were of rare histological subtypes and were excluded from the subtype comparisons. Adaptive Biotechnologies TCR-beta sequencing was carried out on over 32 paired NSCLC tumour and non-adjacent lung specimens, as well as on 26 tumour-only specimens. Supplementary cohort #1 consisted of 10 lung adenocarcinoma cases with paired tumour/lung TCR-beta sequencing and with TIL populations generated to assess tumour reactivity. Results and caveats for the whole study, not just this receptor: Tumour-associated clones >0.5% were found in nearly half of NSCLC cases, namely in around 31% of adenocarcinomas versus less than 85% of squamous carcinomas. In 9 to 11 adenocarcinoma cases, a strong correlation was found between maximal tumour-associated clone frequency and TIL tumour reactivity, whereas no such correlation was found between overall clonality and TIL tumour reactivity. Smoking pack-years did not significantly correlate with tumour TCR-beta clonality. The reactivity cohort contained only 10 or so cases, and the tumour-reactive clones were not shown to have sequences in common with the dominant in vivo tumour-associated clones.

This clonotype was sampled from a human donor with non-small cell lung cancer. The sample comprised non-adjacent lung tissue. Rearrangement joined TRBV5-4 to TRBJ1-6; the D segment could be TRBD1, given 6 matching bases. The CDR3 in this case is CASRGTPRGNSPLHF. The DNA is TGTGCCAGCAGAGGGACACCTAGGGGGAATTCACCCCTCCACTTT.